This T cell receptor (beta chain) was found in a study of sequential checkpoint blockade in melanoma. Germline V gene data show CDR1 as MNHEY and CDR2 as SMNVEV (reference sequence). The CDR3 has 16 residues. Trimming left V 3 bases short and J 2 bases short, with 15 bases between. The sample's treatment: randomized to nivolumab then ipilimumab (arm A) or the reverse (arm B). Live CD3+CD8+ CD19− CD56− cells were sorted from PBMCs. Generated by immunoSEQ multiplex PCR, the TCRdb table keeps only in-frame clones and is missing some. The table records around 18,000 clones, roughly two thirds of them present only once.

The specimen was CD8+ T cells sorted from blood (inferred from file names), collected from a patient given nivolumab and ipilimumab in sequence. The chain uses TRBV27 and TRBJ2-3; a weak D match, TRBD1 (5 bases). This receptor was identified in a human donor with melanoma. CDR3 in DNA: TGTGCCAGCAGTTTGGGGTCAGGGTCCCTCACAGATACGCAGTATTTT. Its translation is CASSLGSGSLTDTQYF.